This is a list of T cell receptor beta chains from one sample in a study of T cells in Graves' hyperthyroidism and ophthalmopathy. TCRdb fed the multiplex PCR reads into MiXCR, producing one record per CDR3 protein. Altogether about 380,000 distinct CDR3 sequences are present, about 14% being singletons, with the ten largest covering roughly 11%. Sequencing used blood. All receptors derive from a woman aged 60-75 years with Graves' hyperthyroidism. CDR3s include the opening cysteine and the closing phenylalanine or tryptophan. The order of the fields is J gene, V gene, clone size, D gene, CDR3 length, CDR3 DNA, CDR3 protein. A D gene is named only where the DNA matches it firmly. Clone sizes are given selectively: once, few, many, or a class where the clone is expanded.

j_gene: TRBJ1-2
v_gene: TRBV6-6
abundance: many
d_gene: .
len: 16
CDR3nt: TGTGCCAGCAGTTACAGGAGACCGGATTGGGGAGATGGCTACACCTTC
CDR3aa: CASSYRRPDWGDGYTF

j_gene: TRBJ1-4
v_gene: TRBV11-2
abundance: .
d_gene: .
len: 12
CDR3nt: TGTGCCAGCAGCTCTTCTCTTGAAAAACTGTTTTTT
CDR3aa: CASSSSLEKLFF

j_gene: TRBJ1-2
v_gene: TRBV20-1
abundance: many
d_gene: .
len: 12
CDR3nt: TGCAGTGCTACAGATGGGCCTGATGGCTACACCTTC
CDR3aa: CSATDGPDGYTF

j_gene: TRBJ2-2
v_gene: TRBV7-9
abundance: .
d_gene: .
len: 15
CDR3nt: TGTGCCAGCAGCTCCAGGGGAGGGGAGACCGGGGAGCTGTTTTTT
CDR3aa: CASSSRGGETGELFF

j_gene: TRBJ2-7
v_gene: TRBV19
abundance: .
d_gene: TRBD2
len: 14
CDR3nt: TGTGCCAGTAGTATAGTTGCGGGAGGCAACGAGCAGTACTTC
CDR3aa: CASSIVAGGNEQYF

j_gene: TRBJ1-2
v_gene: TRBV7-9
abundance: .
d_gene: .
len: 15
CDR3nt: TGTGCCAGCAGCTTATCTTTGGGGCAGAGTCGGGGCTACACCTTC
CDR3aa: CASSLSLGQSRGYTF

j_gene: TRBJ1-3
v_gene: TRBV6-1
abundance: .
d_gene: .
len: 14
CDR3nt: TGTGCCAGCAGTGAAGTAGGGGGTGGAAACACCATATATTTT
CDR3aa: CASSEVGGGNTIYF

j_gene: TRBJ2-3
v_gene: TRBV7-7
abundance: many
d_gene: TRBD2
len: 16
CDR3nt: TGTGCTAGCAGCTTTGGACTAGCGGGAGGGCCAGATACGCAGTATTTT
CDR3aa: CASSFGLAGGPDTQYF

j_gene: TRBJ1-2
v_gene: TRBV20-1
abundance: few
d_gene: TRBD1
len: 15
CDR3nt: TGCAGTGCTAGAGATGAACAGGGGGCACTCTATGGCTACACCTTC
CDR3aa: CSARDEQGALYGYTF

j_gene: TRBJ2-2
v_gene: TRBV4-1
abundance: few
d_gene: .
len: 13
CDR3nt: TGCGCCAGCAGCCAACCTAACACCGGGGAGCTGTTTTTT
CDR3aa: CASSQPNTGELFF

j_gene: TRBJ2-3
v_gene: TRBV12-3/TRBV12-4
abundance: many
d_gene: .
len: 16
CDR3nt: TGTGCCAGCAGTTTAGATACGGTCCCGTTCACAGATACGCAGTATTTT
CDR3aa: CASSLDTVPFTDTQYF

j_gene: TRBJ2-1
v_gene: TRBV9
abundance: .
d_gene: .
len: 19
CDR3nt: TGTGCCAGCAGCGACCGGACGGACGGACTCCACAGCTCCTACAATGAGCAGTTCTTC
CDR3aa: CASSDRTDGLHSSYNEQFF

j_gene: TRBJ1-1
v_gene: TRBV12-3/TRBV12-4
abundance: many
d_gene: .
len: 14
CDR3nt: TGTGCCAGCAGGATCACAGGCAGTGGGGAACGAGCTTTCTTT
CDR3aa: CASRITGSGERAFF

j_gene: TRBJ1-3
v_gene: TRBV12-3/TRBV12-4
abundance: many
d_gene: .
len: 14
CDR3nt: TGTGCCAGCAGCTCCGCAGGGACTGGAAACACCATATATTTT
CDR3aa: CASSSAGTGNTIYF

j_gene: TRBJ1-1
v_gene: TRBV7-9
abundance: many
d_gene: .
len: 13
CDR3nt: TGTGCCAGCAGCTTATCCATAAACACTGAAGCTTTCTTT
CDR3aa: CASSLSINTEAFF

j_gene: TRBJ2-4
v_gene: TRBV4-1
abundance: few
d_gene: .
len: 13
CDR3nt: TGCGCCAGCGCTCCGTACGGAGGGGGGCGCGGGTACTTC
CDR3aa: CASAPYGGGRGYF

j_gene: TRBJ2-5
v_gene: TRBV6-2/TRBV6-3
abundance: many
d_gene: .
len: 17
CDR3nt: TGTGCCAGCAGTTCACCTTCTAATACGGGAGCGGGAGAGACCCAGTACTTC
CDR3aa: CASSSPSNTGAGETQYF

j_gene: TRBJ1-4
v_gene: TRBV11-1
abundance: .
d_gene: .
len: 13
CDR3nt: TGTGCCAGCAGCTCTCACAGTGGCGGGAAACTGTTTTTT
CDR3aa: CASSSHSGGKLFF

j_gene: TRBJ2-5
v_gene: TRBV5-5
abundance: .
d_gene: .
len: 14
CDR3nt: TGTGCCAGCAGCCCGGGACTCGGGTTTGGGACCCAGTACTTC
CDR3aa: CASSPGLGFGTQYF

j_gene: TRBJ2-2
v_gene: TRBV20-1
abundance: many
d_gene: .
len: 16
CDR3nt: TGCAGTGCTAGAGCCGGGGGGCCACAGAACACCGGGGAGCTGTTTTTT
CDR3aa: CSARAGGPQNTGELFF

j_gene: TRBJ2-2
v_gene: TRBV10-3
abundance: many
d_gene: .
len: 14
CDR3nt: TGTGCCATCAGTGAGTCGTGGACTACCGGGGAGCTGTTTTTT
CDR3aa: CAISESWTTGELFF

j_gene: TRBJ2-3
v_gene: TRBV24-1
abundance: many
d_gene: TRBD2
len: 15
CDR3nt: TGTGCCACCAGTGACTGGACTAGCGGGACAGATACGCAGTATTTT
CDR3aa: CATSDWTSGTDTQYF

j_gene: TRBJ1-6
v_gene: TRBV19
abundance: many
d_gene: .
len: 14
CDR3nt: TGTGCCAGTAGTACGAATGACAGAAATTCACCCCTCCACTTT
CDR3aa: CASSTNDRNSPLHF

j_gene: TRBJ2-7
v_gene: TRBV4-1
abundance: few
d_gene: .
len: 15
CDR3nt: TGCGCCAGCAGCCAAGGGGAGTTACTATCCTACGAGCAGTACTTC
CDR3aa: CASSQGELLSYEQYF

j_gene: TRBJ2-5
v_gene: TRBV5-5
abundance: .
d_gene: .
len: 18
CDR3nt: TGTGCCAGCAGCTTGAATTGGTTCCGGGACTCATCCCAAGAGACCCAGTACTTC
CDR3aa: CASSLNWFRDSSQETQYF

j_gene: TRBJ1-4
v_gene: TRBV6-6
abundance: few
d_gene: .
len: 13
CDR3nt: TGTGCCAGCAGTTACCTGAGAAATGAAAAACTGTTTTTT
CDR3aa: CASSYLRNEKLFF

j_gene: TRBJ2-1
v_gene: TRBV20-1
abundance: few
d_gene: .
len: 14
CDR3nt: TGCAGTGTAAAGGACACGGTCTTAAACAATAAGCAGTTCTTC
CDR3aa: CSVKDTVLNNKQFF

j_gene: TRBJ2-5
v_gene: TRBV11-2
abundance: many
d_gene: TRBD2
len: 18
CDR3nt: TGTGCCAGCAGCTCCGGGACTAGCGGGAAGGCAGTCCAAGAGACCCAGTACTTC
CDR3aa: CASSSGTSGKAVQETQYF

j_gene: TRBJ2-3
v_gene: TRBV20-1
abundance: many
d_gene: .
len: 13
CDR3nt: TGCAGTACACTACACCGCCGCGCAGATACGCAGTATTTT
CDR3aa: CSTLHRRADTQYF

j_gene: TRBJ1-5
v_gene: TRBV28
abundance: many
d_gene: TRBD1
len: 16
CDR3nt: TGTGCCAGCAGTTCTCAAGGGACAGGGGGAGGACAGCCCCAGCATTTT
CDR3aa: CASSSQGTGGGQPQHF

j_gene: TRBJ2-1
v_gene: TRBV9
abundance: .
d_gene: TRBD2
len: 15
CDR3nt: TGTGCCAGCAGTCCCACCCGGGGGGAGCCCAATGAGCAGTTCTTC
CDR3aa: CASSPTRGEPNEQFF

j_gene: TRBJ2-1
v_gene: TRBV19
abundance: .
d_gene: .
len: 24
CDR3nt: TGTGCCAGTAGTATAGATCGGACGGGGCGGGCCAGCTCACTCCCGGGACTCTTTTACAATGAGCAGTTCTTC
CDR3aa: CASSIDRTGRASSLPGLFYNEQFF

j_gene: TRBJ1-3
v_gene: TRBV5-1
abundance: .
d_gene: TRBD1
len: 14
CDR3nt: TGCGCCAGCAGCGACGGGACAGGGGGAAACACCATATATTTT
CDR3aa: CASSDGTGGNTIYF

j_gene: TRBJ2-7
v_gene: TRBV18
abundance: many
d_gene: TRBD2
len: 15
CDR3nt: TGTGCCAGCTCACCCGGGACTAGCGGGAGGGAATTGCAGTACTTC
CDR3aa: CASSPGTSGRELQYF

j_gene: TRBJ2-3
v_gene: TRBV5-1
abundance: .
d_gene: .
len: 13
CDR3nt: TGCGCCAGCAGAAGCACTAGCACAGATACGCAGTATTTT
CDR3aa: CASRSTSTDTQYF

j_gene: TRBJ2-1
v_gene: TRBV10-3
abundance: few
d_gene: .
len: 14
CDR3nt: TGTGCCATCAGTGAGAGGTCGGGGGTCTATGAGCAGTTCTTC
CDR3aa: CAISERSGVYEQFF

j_gene: TRBJ2-2
v_gene: TRBV20-1
abundance: .
d_gene: TRBD2
len: 16
CDR3nt: TGCAGTGCACTTAGCGGGACGCCCAGGGGATCCGGGGAGCTGTTTTTT
CDR3aa: CSALSGTPRGSGELFF

j_gene: TRBJ2-1
v_gene: TRBV7-8
abundance: many
d_gene: .
len: 17
CDR3nt: TGTGCCAGCAGCTTAGTCCCTCTAGCGAGCTCCTACAATGAGCAGTTCTTC
CDR3aa: CASSLVPLASSYNEQFF

j_gene: TRBJ2-1
v_gene: TRBV6-2/TRBV6-3
abundance: few
d_gene: TRBD1
len: 16
CDR3nt: TGTGCCAGCAGTTACGTCACAGGGGTCTCCTACAATGAGCAGTTCTTC
CDR3aa: CASSYVTGVSYNEQFF

j_gene: TRBJ1-6
v_gene: TRBV5-1
abundance: few
d_gene: .
len: 18
CDR3nt: TGCGCCAGCAGCTTGGCCCCCCGGCAGGGGATCGATAATTCACCCCTCCACTTT
CDR3aa: CASSLAPRQGIDNSPLHF

j_gene: TRBJ2-3
v_gene: TRBV29-1
abundance: .
d_gene: .
len: 13
CDR3nt: TGCAGCGTTGAGATAGACGGCACAGATACGCAGTATTTT
CDR3aa: CSVEIDGTDTQYF

j_gene: TRBJ1-3
v_gene: TRBV2
abundance: few
d_gene: TRBD1
len: 14
CDR3nt: TGTGCCAGCAGTGCTAGACAGGGGGGAAACACCATATATTTT
CDR3aa: CASSARQGGNTIYF

j_gene: TRBJ2-1
v_gene: TRBV5-1
abundance: many
d_gene: .
len: 16
CDR3nt: TGCGCCAGCAGTTTCCAAGGGCCGCCTTCCTACAATGAGCAGTTCTTC
CDR3aa: CASSFQGPPSYNEQFF

j_gene: TRBJ2-7
v_gene: TRBV27
abundance: few
d_gene: .
len: 11
CDR3nt: TGTGCCAGCGGAAAGTCCCACGAGCAGTACTTC
CDR3aa: CASGKSHEQYF